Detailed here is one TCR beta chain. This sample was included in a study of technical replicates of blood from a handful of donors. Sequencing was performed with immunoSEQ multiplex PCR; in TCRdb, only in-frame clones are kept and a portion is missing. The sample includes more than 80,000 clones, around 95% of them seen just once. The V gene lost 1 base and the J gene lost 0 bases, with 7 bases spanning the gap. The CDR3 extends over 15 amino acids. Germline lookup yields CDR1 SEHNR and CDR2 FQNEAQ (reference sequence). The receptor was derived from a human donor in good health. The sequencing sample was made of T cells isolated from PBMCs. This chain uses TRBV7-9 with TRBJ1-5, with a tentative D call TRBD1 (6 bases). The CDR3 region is CASSLDRVSNQPQHF. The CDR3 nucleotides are TGTGCCAGCAGCTTAGACAGGGTTAGCAATCAGCCCCAGCATTTT.